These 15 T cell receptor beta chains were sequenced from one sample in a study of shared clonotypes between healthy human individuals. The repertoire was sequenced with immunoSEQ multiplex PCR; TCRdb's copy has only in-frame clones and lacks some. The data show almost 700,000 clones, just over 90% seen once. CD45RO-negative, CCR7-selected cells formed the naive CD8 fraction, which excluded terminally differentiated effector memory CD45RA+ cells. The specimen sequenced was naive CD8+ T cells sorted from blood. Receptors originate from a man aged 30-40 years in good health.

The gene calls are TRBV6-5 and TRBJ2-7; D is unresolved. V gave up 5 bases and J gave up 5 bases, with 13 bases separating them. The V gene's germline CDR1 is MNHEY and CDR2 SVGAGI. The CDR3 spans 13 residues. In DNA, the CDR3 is TGTGCCAGCAGTACCGGCCACTTCGACGAGCAGTACTTC. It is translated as CASSTGHFDEQYF.

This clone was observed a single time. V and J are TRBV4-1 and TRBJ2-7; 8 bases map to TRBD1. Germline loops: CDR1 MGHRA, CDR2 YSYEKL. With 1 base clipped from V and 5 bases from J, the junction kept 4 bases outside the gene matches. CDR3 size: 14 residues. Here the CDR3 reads CASSQAGGFDEQYF. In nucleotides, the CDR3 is TGCGCCAGCAGCCAAGCAGGGGGCTTCGACGAGCAGTACTTC.

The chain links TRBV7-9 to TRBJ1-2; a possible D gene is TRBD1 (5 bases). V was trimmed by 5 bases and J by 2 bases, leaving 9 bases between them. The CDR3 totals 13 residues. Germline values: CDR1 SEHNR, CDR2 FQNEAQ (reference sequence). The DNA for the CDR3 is TGTGCCAGCAGCCCGGGACCGAACTATGGCTACACCTTC. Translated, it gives CASSPGPNYGYTF.

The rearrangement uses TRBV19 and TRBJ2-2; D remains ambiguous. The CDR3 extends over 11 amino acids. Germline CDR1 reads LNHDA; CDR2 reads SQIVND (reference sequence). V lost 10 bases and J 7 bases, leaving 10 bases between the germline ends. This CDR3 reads CATVYRGELFF. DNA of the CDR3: TGTGCCACCGTGTACCGCGGGGAGCTGTTTTTT.

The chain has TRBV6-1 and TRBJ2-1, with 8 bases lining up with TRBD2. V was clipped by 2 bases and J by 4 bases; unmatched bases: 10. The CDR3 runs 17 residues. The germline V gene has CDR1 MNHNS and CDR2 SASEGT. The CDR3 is CASSEMAGGGRYNEQFF. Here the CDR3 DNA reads TGTGCCAGCAGTGAAATGGCGGGAGGTGGCAGGTACAATGAGCAGTTCTTC.

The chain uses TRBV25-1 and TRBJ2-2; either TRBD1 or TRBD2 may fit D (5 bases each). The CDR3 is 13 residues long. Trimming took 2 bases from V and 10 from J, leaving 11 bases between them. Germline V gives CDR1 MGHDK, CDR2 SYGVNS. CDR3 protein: CASSEGGPEELFF. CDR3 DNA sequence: TGTGCCAGCAGTGAAGGGGGACCGGAGGAGCTGTTTTTT.

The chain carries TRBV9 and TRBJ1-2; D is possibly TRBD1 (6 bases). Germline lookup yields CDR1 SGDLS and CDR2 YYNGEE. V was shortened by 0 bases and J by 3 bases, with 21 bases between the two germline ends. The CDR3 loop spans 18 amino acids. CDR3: CASSVVSEGTMADYGYTF. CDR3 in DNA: TGTGCCAGCAGCGTAGTGAGTGAGGGGACAATGGCCGACTATGGCTACACCTTC.

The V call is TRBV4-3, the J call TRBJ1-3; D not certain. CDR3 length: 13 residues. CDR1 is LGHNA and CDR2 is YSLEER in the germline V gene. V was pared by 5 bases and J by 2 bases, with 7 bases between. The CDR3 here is CASSNDAGNTIYF. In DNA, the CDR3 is TGCGCCAGCAGCAACGATGCTGGAAACACCATATATTTT.

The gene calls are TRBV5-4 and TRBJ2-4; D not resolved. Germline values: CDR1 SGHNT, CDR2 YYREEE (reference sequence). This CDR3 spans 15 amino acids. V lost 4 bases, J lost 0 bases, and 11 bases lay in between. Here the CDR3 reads CASSDNGLAKNIQYF. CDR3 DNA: TGTGCCAGCAGCGATAACGGATTAGCCAAAAACATTCAGTACTTC. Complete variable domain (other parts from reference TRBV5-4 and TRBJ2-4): ETGVTQSPTHLIKTRGQQVTLRCSSQSGHNTVSWYQQALGQGPQFIFQYYREEENGRGNFPPRFSGLQFPNYSSELNVNALELDDSALYLCASSDNGLAKNIQYFGAGTRLSVL.

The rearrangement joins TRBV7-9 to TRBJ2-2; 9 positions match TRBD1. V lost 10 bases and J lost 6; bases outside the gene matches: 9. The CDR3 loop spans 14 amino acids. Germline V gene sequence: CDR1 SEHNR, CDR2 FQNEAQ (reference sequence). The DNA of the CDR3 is TGTGCCATCCATAGGGACAGGGACGCCGGGGAGCTGTTTTTT. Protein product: CAIHRDRDAGELFF. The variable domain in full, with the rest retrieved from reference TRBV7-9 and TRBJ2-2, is DTGVSQNPRHKITKRGQNVTFRCDPISEHNRLYWYRQTLGQGPEFLTYFQNEAQLEKSRLLSDRFSAERPKGSFSTLEIQRTEQGDSAMYLCAIHRDRDAGELFFGEGSRLTVL.

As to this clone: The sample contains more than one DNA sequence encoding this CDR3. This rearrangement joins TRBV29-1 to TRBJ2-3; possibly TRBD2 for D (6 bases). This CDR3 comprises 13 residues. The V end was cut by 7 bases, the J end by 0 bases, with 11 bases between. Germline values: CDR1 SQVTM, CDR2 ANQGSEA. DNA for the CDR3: TGCAGCGGTCGGGACTCGAGCACAGATACGCAGTATTTT. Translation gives CSGRDSSTDTQYF.

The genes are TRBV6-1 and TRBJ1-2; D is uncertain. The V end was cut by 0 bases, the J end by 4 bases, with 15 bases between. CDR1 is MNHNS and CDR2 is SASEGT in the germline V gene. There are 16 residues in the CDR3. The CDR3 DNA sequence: TGTGCCAGCAGTGAAGCCCTCCTAAGTCTAGGCTATGGCTACACCTTC. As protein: CASSEALLSLGYGYTF.

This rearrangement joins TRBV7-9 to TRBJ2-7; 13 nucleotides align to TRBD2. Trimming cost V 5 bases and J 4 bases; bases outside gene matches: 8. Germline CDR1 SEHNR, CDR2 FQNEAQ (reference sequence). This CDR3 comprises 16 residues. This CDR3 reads CASSTGTSGTGYEQYF. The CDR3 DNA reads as TGTGCCAGCAGCACCGGGACTAGCGGGACGGGGTACGAGCAGTACTTC.

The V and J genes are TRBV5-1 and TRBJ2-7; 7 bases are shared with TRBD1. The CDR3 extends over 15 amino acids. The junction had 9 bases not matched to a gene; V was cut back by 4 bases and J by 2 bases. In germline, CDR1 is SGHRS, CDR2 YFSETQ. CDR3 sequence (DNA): TGCGCCAGCAGCCACCTCCCGGGACAGACCTACGAGCAGTACTTC. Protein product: CASSHLPGQTYEQYF. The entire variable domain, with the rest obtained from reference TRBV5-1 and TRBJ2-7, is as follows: KAGVTQTPRYLIKTRGQQVTLSCSPISGHRSVSWYQQTPGQGLQFLFEYFSETQRNKGNFPGRFSGRQFSNSRSEMNVSTLELGDSALYLCASSHLPGQTYEQYFGPGTRLTVT.

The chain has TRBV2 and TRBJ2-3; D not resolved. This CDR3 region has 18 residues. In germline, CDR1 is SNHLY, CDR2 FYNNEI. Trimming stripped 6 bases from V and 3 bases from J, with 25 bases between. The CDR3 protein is CASRRLDRAVLGTDTQYF. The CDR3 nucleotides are TGTGCCAGCAGGCGTCTCGATAGGGCTGTCCTGGGGACAGATACGCAGTATTTT.